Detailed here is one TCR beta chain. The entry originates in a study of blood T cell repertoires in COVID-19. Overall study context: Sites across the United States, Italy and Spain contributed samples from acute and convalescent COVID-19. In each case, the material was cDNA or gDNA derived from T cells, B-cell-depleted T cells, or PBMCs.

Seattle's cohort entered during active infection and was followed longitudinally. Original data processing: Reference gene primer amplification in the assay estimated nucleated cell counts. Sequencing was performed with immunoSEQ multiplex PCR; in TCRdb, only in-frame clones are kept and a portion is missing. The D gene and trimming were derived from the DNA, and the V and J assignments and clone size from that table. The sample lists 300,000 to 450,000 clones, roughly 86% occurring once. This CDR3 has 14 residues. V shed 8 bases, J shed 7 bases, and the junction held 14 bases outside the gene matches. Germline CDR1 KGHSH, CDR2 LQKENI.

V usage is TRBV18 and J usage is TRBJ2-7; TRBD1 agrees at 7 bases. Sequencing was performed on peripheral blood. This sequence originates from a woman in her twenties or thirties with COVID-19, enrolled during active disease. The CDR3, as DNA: TGTGCCAGCCAAGCTGACAGGGAACTTGGTGAGCAGTACTTC. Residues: CASQADRELGEQYF. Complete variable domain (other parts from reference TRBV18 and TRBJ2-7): NAGVMQNPRHLVRRRGQEARLRCSPMKGHSHVYWYRQLPEEGLKFMVYLQKENIIDESGMPKERFSAEFPKEGPSILRIQQVVRGDSAAYFCASQADRELGEQYFGPGTRLTVT.